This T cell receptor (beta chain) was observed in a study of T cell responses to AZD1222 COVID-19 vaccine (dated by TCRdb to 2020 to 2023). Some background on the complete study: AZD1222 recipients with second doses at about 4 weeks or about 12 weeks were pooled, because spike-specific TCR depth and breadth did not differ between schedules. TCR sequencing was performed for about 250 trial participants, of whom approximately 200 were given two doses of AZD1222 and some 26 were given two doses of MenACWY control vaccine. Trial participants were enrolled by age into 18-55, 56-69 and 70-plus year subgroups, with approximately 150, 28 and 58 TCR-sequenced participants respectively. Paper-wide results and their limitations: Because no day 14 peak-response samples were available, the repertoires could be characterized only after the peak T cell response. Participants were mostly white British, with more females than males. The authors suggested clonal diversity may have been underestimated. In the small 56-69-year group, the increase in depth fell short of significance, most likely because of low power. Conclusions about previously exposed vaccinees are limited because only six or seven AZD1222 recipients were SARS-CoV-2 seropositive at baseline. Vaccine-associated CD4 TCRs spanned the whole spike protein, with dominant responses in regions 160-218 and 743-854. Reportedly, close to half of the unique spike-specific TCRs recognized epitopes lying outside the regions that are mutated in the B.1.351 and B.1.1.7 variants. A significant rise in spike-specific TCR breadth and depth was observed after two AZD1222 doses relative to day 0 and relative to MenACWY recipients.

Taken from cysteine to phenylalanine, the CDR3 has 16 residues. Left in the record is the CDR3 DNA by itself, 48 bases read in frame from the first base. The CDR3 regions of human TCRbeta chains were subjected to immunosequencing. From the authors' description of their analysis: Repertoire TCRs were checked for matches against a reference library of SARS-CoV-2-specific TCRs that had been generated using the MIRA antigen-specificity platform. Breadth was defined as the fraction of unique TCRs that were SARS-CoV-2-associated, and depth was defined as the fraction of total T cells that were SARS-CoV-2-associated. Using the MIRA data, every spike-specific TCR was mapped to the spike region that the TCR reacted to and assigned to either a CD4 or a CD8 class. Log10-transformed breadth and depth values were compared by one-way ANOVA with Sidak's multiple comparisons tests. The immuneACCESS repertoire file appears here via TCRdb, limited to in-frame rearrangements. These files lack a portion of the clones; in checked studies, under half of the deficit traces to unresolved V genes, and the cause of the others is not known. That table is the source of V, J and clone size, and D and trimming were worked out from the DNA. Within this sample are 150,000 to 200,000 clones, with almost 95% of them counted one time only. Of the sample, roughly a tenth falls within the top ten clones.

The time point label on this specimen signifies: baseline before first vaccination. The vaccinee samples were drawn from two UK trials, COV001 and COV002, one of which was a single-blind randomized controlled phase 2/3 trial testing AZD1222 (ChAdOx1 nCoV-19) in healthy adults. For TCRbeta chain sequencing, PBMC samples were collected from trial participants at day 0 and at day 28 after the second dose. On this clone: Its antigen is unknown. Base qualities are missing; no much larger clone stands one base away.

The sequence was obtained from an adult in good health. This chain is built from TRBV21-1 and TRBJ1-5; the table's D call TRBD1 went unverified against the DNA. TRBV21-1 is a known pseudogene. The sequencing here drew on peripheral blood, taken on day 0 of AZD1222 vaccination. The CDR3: CASSSRTALFNQPQHF. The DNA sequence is TGTGCCAGCAGCAGCAGGACAGCACTATTCAATCAGCCCCAGCATTTT.